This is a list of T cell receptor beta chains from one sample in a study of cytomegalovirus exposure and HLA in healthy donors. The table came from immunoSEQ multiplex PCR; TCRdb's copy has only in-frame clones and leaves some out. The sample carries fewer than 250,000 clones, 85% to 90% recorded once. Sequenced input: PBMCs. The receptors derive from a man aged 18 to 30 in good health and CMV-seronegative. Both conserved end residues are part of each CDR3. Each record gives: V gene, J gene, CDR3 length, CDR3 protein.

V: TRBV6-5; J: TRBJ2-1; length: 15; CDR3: CASSSGTSGANEQFF
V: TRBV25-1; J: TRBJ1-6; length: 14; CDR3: CASSEVGQGSPLHF
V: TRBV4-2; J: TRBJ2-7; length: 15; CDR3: CASSQVTGGAYEQYF
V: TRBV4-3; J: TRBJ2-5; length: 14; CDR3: CASSQAPGSETQYF
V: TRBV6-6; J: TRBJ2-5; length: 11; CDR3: CASSDGGVKYF
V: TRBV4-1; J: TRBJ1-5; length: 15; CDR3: CASSQEPGNDQPQHF
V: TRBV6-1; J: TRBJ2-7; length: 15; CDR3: CASSERETGRYEQYF
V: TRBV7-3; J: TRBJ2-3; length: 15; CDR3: CASSPKAGGADTQYF
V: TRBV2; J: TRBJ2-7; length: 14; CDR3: CASSEGLAGDEQYF
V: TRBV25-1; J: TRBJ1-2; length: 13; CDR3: CASRGTLLYGYTF
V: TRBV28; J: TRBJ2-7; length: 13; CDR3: CASSLRRSYEQYF
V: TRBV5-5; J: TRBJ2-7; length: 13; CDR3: CASSLVPGNEQYF
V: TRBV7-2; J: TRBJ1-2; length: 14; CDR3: CASSLLRSNYGYTF
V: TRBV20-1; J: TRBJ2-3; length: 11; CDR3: CSAQLRDTQYF
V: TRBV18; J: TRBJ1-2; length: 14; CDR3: CASSPYRQVWGYTF
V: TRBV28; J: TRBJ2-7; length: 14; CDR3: CASSYAGPSYEQYF
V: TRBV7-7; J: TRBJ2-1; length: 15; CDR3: CASSSEGGGLNEQFF
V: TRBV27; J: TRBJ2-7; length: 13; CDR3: CASTPLDSYEQYF
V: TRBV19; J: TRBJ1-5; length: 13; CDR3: CASSTGGPQPQHF
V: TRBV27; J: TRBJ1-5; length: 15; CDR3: CASSYAGRGNQPQHF
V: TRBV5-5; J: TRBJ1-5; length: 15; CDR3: CASSLERVPNQPQHF
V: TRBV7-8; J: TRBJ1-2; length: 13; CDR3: CASSLHRGNGYTF
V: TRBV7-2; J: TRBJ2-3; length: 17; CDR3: CASSLGRGLTSTDTQYF
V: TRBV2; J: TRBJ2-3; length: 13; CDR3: CATTGVATDTQYF
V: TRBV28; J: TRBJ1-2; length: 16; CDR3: CASSPRTGGAAYGYTF
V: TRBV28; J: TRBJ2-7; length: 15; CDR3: CASSLLGEGRYEQYF
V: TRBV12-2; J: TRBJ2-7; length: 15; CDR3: CASRLARQGVDEQYF
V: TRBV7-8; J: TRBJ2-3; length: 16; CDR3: CASSLPPDRVSDTQYF
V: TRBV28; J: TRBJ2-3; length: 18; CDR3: CASSSGTSGLGATDTQYF
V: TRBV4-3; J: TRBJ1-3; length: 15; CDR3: CASSPARGSGNTIYF
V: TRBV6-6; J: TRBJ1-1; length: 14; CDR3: CASSSAGKSTEAFF
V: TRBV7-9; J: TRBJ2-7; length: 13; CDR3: CASSLGPRSEQYF
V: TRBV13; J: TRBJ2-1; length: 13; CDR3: CASSGLAGDEQFF
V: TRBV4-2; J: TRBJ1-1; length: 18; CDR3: CASSQDRGYGGLGTEAFF
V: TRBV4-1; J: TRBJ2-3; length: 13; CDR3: CASSQDPRETQYF
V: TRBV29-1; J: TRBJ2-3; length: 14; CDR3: CSAGLAGSTDTQYF
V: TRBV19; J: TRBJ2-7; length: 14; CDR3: CASSRPGSSYEQYF
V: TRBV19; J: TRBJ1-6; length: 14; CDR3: CASSYGQPNSPLHF
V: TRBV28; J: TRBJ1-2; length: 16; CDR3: CASSPPRQVILGGYTF
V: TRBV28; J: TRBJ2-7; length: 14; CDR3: CASRGAGGLKEQYF
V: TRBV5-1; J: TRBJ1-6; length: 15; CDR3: CASSLEAGDNSPLHF
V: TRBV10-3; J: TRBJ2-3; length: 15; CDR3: CAIRETSGTTDTQYF
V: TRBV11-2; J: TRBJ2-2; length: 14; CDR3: CASSLGQNTGELFF
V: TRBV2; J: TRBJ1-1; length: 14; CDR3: CASSLRGQGTEAFF
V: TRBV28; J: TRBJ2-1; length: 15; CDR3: CASSPRQGSYNEQFF
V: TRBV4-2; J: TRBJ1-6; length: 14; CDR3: CASSPDRVNSPLHF
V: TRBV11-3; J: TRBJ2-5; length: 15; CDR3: CASSSSGDPQETQYF